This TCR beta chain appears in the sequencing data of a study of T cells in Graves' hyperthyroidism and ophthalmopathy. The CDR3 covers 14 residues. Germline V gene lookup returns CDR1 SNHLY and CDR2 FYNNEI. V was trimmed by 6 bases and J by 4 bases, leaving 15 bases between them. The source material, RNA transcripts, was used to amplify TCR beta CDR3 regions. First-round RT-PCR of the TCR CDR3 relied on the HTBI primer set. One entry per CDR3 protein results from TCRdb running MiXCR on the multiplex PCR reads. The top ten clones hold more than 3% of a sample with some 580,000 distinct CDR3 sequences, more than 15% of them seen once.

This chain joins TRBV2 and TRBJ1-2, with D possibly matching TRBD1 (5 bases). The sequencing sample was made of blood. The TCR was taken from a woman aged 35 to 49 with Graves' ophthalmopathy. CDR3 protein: CASSPLGRAYGYTF. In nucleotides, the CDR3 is TGTGCCAGCAGCCCATTGGGCAGGGCCTATGGCTACACCTTC.